The 4 T cell receptor beta chains below all came from one sample that was sequenced in a study of control samples from healthy donors and cancer patients. Assay used: immunoSEQ multiplex PCR; TCRdb lists only in-frame clones, some missing. The sample shows approximately 150,000 clones, around nine tenths of them seen only once. Sequenced: blood. These TCRs come from a man younger than 45 in good health.

The J gene is TRBJ2-1, the V gene TRBV4-3; the match to TRBD1 covers 8 bases. Germline CDR1 reads LGHNA; CDR2 reads YSLEER. This CDR3 region has 15 residues. Trimming at V came to 3 bases and at J to 8 bases, leaving 9 bases not matched to a gene. CDR3 sequence: CASSQEDQGAYEQFF. In DNA, the CDR3 is TGCGCCAGCAGCCAGGAGGATCAGGGGGCGTATGAGCAGTTCTTC.

This chain connects TRBV11-2 to TRBJ2-7, with a possible D match to TRBD2 (6 bases). This CDR3 is 14 amino acids long. In germline, CDR1 is SGHAT, CDR2 FQNNGV. V shed 3 bases and J shed 7 bases, with 16 bases lying between them. The CDR3 protein is CASSFSETRREQYF. Here the CDR3 DNA reads TGTGCCAGCAGCTTTTCGGAGACTAGAAGGGAGCAGTACTTC.

The chain employs TRBV7-3 and TRBJ1-1; D uncertain. CDR1 is SGHTA, CDR2 FQGTGA, per germline. Trimming took 0 bases from V and 1 from J, leaving 3 bases between them. The CDR3 runs 13 residues. The DNA of the CDR3 is TGTGCCAGCAGCTTAACTTCGAACACTGAAGCTTTCTTT. It codes for CASSLTSNTEAFF. Together with reference TRBV7-3 and TRBJ1-1, the CDR3 gives the full variable domain: GAGVSQTPSNKVTEKGKYVELRCDPISGHTALYWYRQSLGQGPEFLIYFQGTGAADDSGLPNDRFFAVRPEGSVSTLKIQRTERGDSAVYLCASSLTSNTEAFFGQGTRLTVV.

This rearrangement joins TRBV5-6 to TRBJ2-2, with TRBD2 as a possible D gene (6 bases). Germline CDR1 SGHDT, CDR2 YYEEEE. The CDR3 is made up of 15 amino acids. Trimming took 2 bases from V and 4 from J, leaving 12 bases between them. CDR3 amino acids: CASSFIAGGTGELFF. CDR3 DNA sequence: TGTGCCAGCAGCTTTATCGCCGGGGGCACCGGGGAGCTGTTTTTT.